One and the same sample provided the 13 T cell receptor beta chains below, sequenced in a study of tumor and adjacent non-tumor tissue in lung cancer. Three rounds of nested PCR, following a modified ARM-PCR protocol, produced the TCRbeta library. MiXCR, applied by TCRdb to the multiplex PCR reads, yields one record per CDR3 protein. The data show under 150,000 distinct CDR3 sequences, roughly 66% seen once. No cell sorting was done before RNA was extracted from the tissue. Sequences were obtained from lung tumor tissue. These receptor sequences come from a man in his fifties or sixties with small cell lung cancer.

About this clonotype: The germline gene is not matched at one end of the junction; a read error may be the cause. The chain carries TRBV4-1 and TRBJ1-3; no definite D call. Germline CDR1 is MGHRA and CDR2 is YSYEKL. This CDR3 region has 15 residues. Here the CDR3 DNA reads TGCGCCAGCAGCCAAGGTGGGGTCTCTGGAAACATCATATATTTT. Protein product: CASSQGGVSGNIIYF.

On this clonotype: The conserved closing phenylalanine or tryptophan is absent in this CDR3, likely reflecting a read error. The chain combines TRBV7-8 with TRBJ1-2, with no clear D. This CDR3 is 15 amino acids long. V dropped 0 bases and J dropped 4 bases, with 12 bases sitting between them. Looked up from germline, CDR1 is SGHVS and CDR2 is FQNEAQ. The CDR3 sequence is CASSLALEGGYGYTL. For the CDR3, the DNA is TGTGCCAGCAGCTTAGCGCTTGAGGGTGGCTATGGCTACACCCTC.

A remark on this clonotype: No conserved phenylalanine or tryptophan is present at the end of the CDR3, so a read error is the likely explanation. This chain links TRBV12-3 or TRBV12-4 with TRBJ1-1, with 10 bases lining up with TRBD1. The CDR3 covers 16 residues. Trimming took 6 bases from V and 3 from J; bases not matched to a gene: 10. The CDR3 DNA sequence: TGTGCCAGCAGCCCTCAGGACAGGGGGAGTTACACTGAAGCTTTCATT. This translates into CASSPQDRGSYTEAFI.

Many counts were recorded for this clonotype. This rearrangement joins TRBV6-1 to TRBJ2-5; D tentatively fits TRBD1 or TRBD2 (6 bases each). This CDR3 has 14 amino acids. V dropped 4 bases and J dropped 4 bases, with 13 bases sitting between them. The germline CDR1 and CDR2 sequences are MNHNS and SASEGT. The DNA for the CDR3 is TGTGCCAGCAGTGTCTGGGGGGCGCGAGAGACCCAGTACTTC. Translating gives CASSVWGARETQYF.

Details on this clonotype: This could be a read error, since a much larger clone is one nucleotide away. The conserved closing phenylalanine or tryptophan is absent in this CDR3, likely reflecting a read error. V is TRBV6-6 and J is TRBJ2-3; TRBD1 matches 7 bases. This CDR3 has 15 residues. V lost 5 bases to trimming and J lost 2 bases; unmatched junction nucleotides: 7. In germline, CDR1 is MNHNY, CDR2 SVGAGI (reference sequence). CDR3 sequence (DNA): TGTGCCAGCAGTGAACGACAGGGTCTCACAGATACGCAGTATATT. Encoded protein: CASSERQGLTDTQYI.

This clonotype was recorded only once. The chain combines TRBV5-4 with TRBJ2-5; tentatively, D is TRBD1 (6 bases). Germline-derived CDR1 and CDR2 are SGHNT and YYREEE (reference sequence). Trimming stripped 0 bases from V and 11 bases from J, with 14 bases between. The length of the CDR3 is 13 residues. CDR3 coding DNA: TGTGCCAGCAGCTTGGGCCAACAGGGCCGGCAGTACTTC. Amino acid sequence: CASSLGQQGRQYF.

About this clonotype itself: Sequence at one end of the junction differs from germline and may be a read error. J is TRBJ2-1 and V is TRBV12-3 or TRBV12-4; 10 positions agree with TRBD1. The CDR3 is 15 residues long. CDR3 region: CACSPGQGPHNEQFF. CDR3 nucleotides: TGTGCCTGCAGTCCGGGACAGGGGCCTCACAATGAGCAGTTCTTC.

This clonotype was counted only a few times. The genes are TRBV6-6 and TRBJ2-5; D remains unclear. CDR1 and CDR2 (germline): MNHNY, SVGAGI (reference sequence). The ends were cut back, 5 bases at V and 1 base at J, with 8 bases in the middle. This CDR3 spans 13 amino acids. CDR3 nucleotide sequence: TGTGCCAGCAGTCGAGAACCCCAAGAGACCCAGTACTTC. Protein sequence: CASSREPQETQYF.

For this clonotype: Compared with germline, one end of the junction differs, possibly owing to a read error. This chain joins TRBV12-3 or TRBV12-4 and TRBJ1-1; D gene uncertain. This CDR3 is 17 amino acids long. This chain's CDR3 is CVSMKSVFGTANTEAFF. In nucleotides, the CDR3 is TGTGTCAGCATGAAATCCGTTTTTGGCACGGCCAACACTGAAGCTTTCTTT.

Concerning this clonotype: Sequence at one end of the junction differs from germline and may be a read error. The rearrangement uses TRBV11-2 and TRBJ2-5; 8 nucleotides match TRBD1. The CDR3 extends over 16 amino acids. CDR1 SGHAT and CDR2 FQNNGV come from the germline V gene. CDR3 in amino acids: CASSSRTGWGQETKYF. The CDR3 DNA reads TGTGCCAGCAGCTCCAGGACAGGGTGGGGCCAAGAGACCAAGTACTTC.

As concerns this clonotype: Sequence at one end of the junction differs from germline and may be a read error. V is TRBV6-1 and J is TRBJ2-3, with D maybe TRBD2 (6 bases). Germline V gene data show CDR1 as MNHNS and CDR2 as SASEGT. The CDR3 is 15 amino acids. In DNA form, the CDR3 reads TGTGCCAGCAGTTACAGCGGGTCTAGCACAGATAAGCAGTATTTT. Its protein is CASSYSGSSTDKQYF.

The chain recombines TRBV6-1 with TRBJ2-7, with D perhaps assigned TRBD1 or TRBD2 (5 bases each). The germline gives CDR1 MNHNS, CDR2 SASEGT. Trimming cost V 7 bases and J 7 bases, with 17 bases left between them. CDR3 length equals 13 residues. CDR3 sequence reads: CASNELGVGEQYV. CDR3 nucleotide sequence: TGTGCCAGCAACGAACTGGGGGTAGGAGAGCAGTACGTC.

This clonotype was seen at least ten times. CDR3 nucleotide sequence: TGTGCCAGCAGCATTAAGAGGCTAGCGAACACCGGGGAGCTGTTTTTT. Translating it yields CASSIKRLANTGELFF. The chain uses TRBV5-5 and TRBJ2-2; D remains unclear. The CDR3 sequence is 16 residues long. CDR1 and CDR2 (germline): SGHKS, YYEKEE (reference sequence). The ends were cut back, 4 bases at V and 0 bases at J, with 13 bases in the middle.